These 26 T cell receptor beta chains originate from one sample sequenced in a study of T cells and Merkel cell carcinoma outcomes. Profiled with immunoSEQ multiplex PCR; TCRdb holds only in-frame clones, not every one. The top ten clones hold approximately 10% of a sample with about 15,000 clones, 80% to 90% of them seen once. The specimen sequenced was tumor tissue from Merkel cell carcinoma. The receptor set was obtained from a human donor with Merkel cell carcinoma.

This sequence joins TRBV5-8 and TRBJ1-1, with D uncertain. CDR1 and CDR2 from the germline V gene are SGHTS and YDEGEE. The CDR3 is 13 amino acids. The V and J ends lost 0 bases and 10 bases respectively, with 13 bases between them. The CDR3 bases are TGTGCCAGCAGCTTGGCTCCGGCCGATGGAGCTTTCTTT. Protein: CASSLAPADGAFF.

The chain has TRBV19 and TRBJ1-1; 10 bases line up with TRBD1. The CDR3 runs 16 residues. J was trimmed by 5 bases and V by 6 bases; bases with no gene match: 12. Germline values: CDR1 LNHDA, CDR2 SQIVND (reference sequence). This chain's CDR3 is CASRLLLPGQGTEAFF. The CDR3 nucleotides are TGTGCCAGTAGGCTCCTTTTACCGGGACAGGGGACTGAAGCTTTCTTT.

V and J are TRBV11-2 and TRBJ2-1; D is unclear. The germline V gene has CDR1 SGHAT and CDR2 FQNNGV. The length of the CDR3 is 15 residues. The ends were cut back, 5 bases at V and 4 bases at J, with 15 bases in the middle. Written as DNA, the CDR3 is TGTGCCAGCAGCGTCGGAAGTGACGGTTACAATGAGCAGTTCTTC. Amino acids: CASSVGSDGYNEQFF.

This clone was observed a single time. The V call is TRBV6-6, the J call TRBJ1-1; D is perhaps TRBD1 (5 bases). Germline CDR1 MNHNY, CDR2 SVGAGI (reference sequence). Trimming cost V 7 bases and J 5 bases, with 14 bases left between them. The CDR3 covers 13 residues. The CDR3 loop is CASIYLGGTEAFF. In DNA, the CDR3 is TGTGCCAGCATCTACCTGGGGGGGACTGAAGCTTTCTTT.

There are a few counts of this clone. Other DNA sequences from this sample encode an identical CDR3 as well. The chain recombines TRBV5-6 with TRBJ1-4; D ambiguous. The V and J ends lost 1 base and 0 bases respectively, with 4 bases between them. CDR1 and CDR2 (germline): SGHDT, YYEEEE. The CDR3 is 14 amino acids. DNA of the CDR3: TGTGCCAGCAGCTTGATCGCAACTAATGAAAAACTGTTTTTT. Translating it yields CASSLIATNEKLFF.

In its sample, this clone was seen a few times. The CDR3 DNA reads as TGCGCCAGCAGCCTGGACAACTATAGCAATCAGCCCCAGCATTTT. The encoded protein is CASSLDNYSNQPQHF. This sequence joins TRBV5-1 and TRBJ1-5, with a possible D match to TRBD1 (5 bases). CDR1 is SGHRS and CDR2 is YFSETQ in the germline V gene. Deletions cut 4 bases from V and 0 bases from J, with 11 bases between. The CDR3 spans 15 residues.

As concerns this clone: It differs at one base from a far larger clone, so likely a read error. The identical CDR3 is also encoded by other nucleotide sequences in the sample. The chain recombines TRBV5-1 with TRBJ2-2; possibly TRBD2 for D (5 bases). Per the germline V gene, CDR1 is SGHRS and CDR2 is YFSETQ. There are 15 residues in the CDR3. The CDR3 DNA is TGCGCCAGCAGCTTGGCCCCTCCGGACTCCGGGGAGCTATTTTTT. Residues: CASSLAPPDSGELFF.

The rearrangement uses TRBV11-2 and TRBJ2-7; 7 bases line up with TRBD2. The CDR3 consists of 15 residues. V shed 0 bases and J 3 bases; nucleotides not matched to a gene: 5. CDR1 SGHAT and CDR2 FQNNGV come from the germline V gene. The chain's CDR3 is CASSLEGRGVYEQYF. Here the CDR3 DNA reads TGTGCCAGCAGCTTAGAGGGACGGGGGGTCTACGAGCAGTACTTC.

Only a few counts were recorded for this clone. The chain has TRBV5-1 and TRBJ2-7, with TRBD2 as a possible D gene (6 bases). V lost 0 bases and J lost 5, with 12 bases in between. This CDR3 has 14 residues. Germline CDR1 reads SGHRS; CDR2 reads YFSETQ. CDR3 in amino acids: CASSLAGLRDEQYF. As DNA, the CDR3 is TGCGCCAGCAGCTTGGCGGGACTTAGGGACGAGCAGTACTTC. Filled out from reference TRBV5-1 and TRBJ2-7, the complete variable domain reads KAGVTQTPRYLIKTRGQQVTLSCSPISGHRSVSWYQQTPGQGLQFLFEYFSETQRNKGNFPGRFSGRQFSNSRSEMNVSTLELGDSALYLCASSLAGLRDEQYFGPGTRLTVT.

A word on this clone: The identical CDR3 is also encoded by other nucleotide sequences in the sample. The chain links TRBV20-1 to TRBJ2-5; no firm D call. Deletions cut 5 bases from V and 2 bases from J, with 3 bases between. Germline values: CDR1 DFQATT, CDR2 SNEGSKA (reference sequence). CDR3 size: 10 residues. The chain's CDR3 is CSAEQETQYF. For the CDR3, the DNA is TGCAGTGCTGAACAAGAGACCCAGTACTTC.

CDR3 DNA sequence: TGTGCCAGCAGCTTATCAGGGACCCCCGGGGAGGAAGCTTTCTTT. Its protein product is CASSLSGTPGEEAFF. The chain joins TRBV7-9 to TRBJ1-1, with a possible D match to TRBD1 (5 bases). V lost 2 bases, J lost 8 bases, and 18 bases lay in between. Germline V gene lookup returns CDR1 SEHNR and CDR2 FQNEAQ (reference sequence). CDR3 size: 15 residues.

This chain's CDR3 is CSVGGGRDTQYF. The CDR3 region has the DNA TGCAGCGTTGGGGGTGGGCGGGATACGCAGTATTTT. This chain connects TRBV29-1 to TRBJ2-3; D unresolved. Germline CDR1 SQVTM, CDR2 ANQGSEA. Trimming took off 4 bases at V and 6 bases at J, with 11 bases between the two ends. This CDR3 has 12 amino acids.

The genes are TRBV13 and TRBJ2-7, with 9 bases identical to TRBD1. J lost 5 bases, V lost 5 bases, and 10 bases had no gene match. CDR1 is PRHDT and CDR2 is FYEKMQ in the germline V gene (reference sequence). This CDR3 region has 15 residues. The CDR3 sequence: CASSTSGTGSNEQYF. The CDR3 DNA reads as TGTGCCAGCAGCACCTCCGGGACAGGGTCTAACGAGCAGTACTTC.

This chain uses TRBV11-2 with TRBJ2-3, with 15 nucleotides matching TRBD2. Germline-derived CDR1 and CDR2 are SGHAT and FQNNGV. The CDR3 spans 17 residues. The V segment lost 6 bases and the J segment 5 bases; nucleotides outside the gene matches: 9. CDR3 nucleotides: TGTGCCAGCAGTGGGACTAGCGGGAGGTCCCGCGGAGATACGCAGTATTTT. Its translation: CASSGTSGRSRGDTQYF.

The chain joins TRBV29-1 to TRBJ1-3, with no clear D. The germline V and J ends were trimmed by 3 bases and 4 bases, with 13 bases remaining between them. The CDR3 spans 14 residues. The germline CDR1 and CDR2 sequences are SQVTM and ANQGSEA. CDR3 coding DNA: TGCAGCGTTGAGAACGTCAATGACGGAAACACCATATATTTT. Translated, it gives CSVENVNDGNTIYF.

The rearrangement joins TRBV19 to TRBJ2-7; unclear D gene. This CDR3 region has 11 residues. The germline CDR1 and CDR2 sequences are LNHDA and SQIVND (reference sequence). Between the trimmed V and J ends, which lost 5 bases and 4 bases, there was a span of 6 bases. The CDR3 DNA follows: TGTGCCAGTAGTCCCGGGTACGAGCAGTACTTC. Translating gives CASSPGYEQYF.

V and J are TRBV30 and TRBJ2-2; no definite D call. CDR3 length equals 12 residues. Germline CDR1 is GTSNPN and CDR2 is SVGIG (reference sequence). V was cut by 0 bases and J by 6 bases, with 5 bases left in between. The CDR3 nucleotides read TGTGCCTGGAGTGTACGACCCGGGGAGCTGTTTTTT. Translation gives CAWSVRPGELFF.

This chain uses TRBV19 with TRBJ1-5, with D tentatively TRBD1 (5 bases). There are 18 residues in the CDR3. V shed 2 bases and J shed 0 bases, with 17 bases lying between them. Germline lookup yields CDR1 LNHDA and CDR2 SQIVND (reference sequence). In DNA, the CDR3 is TGTGCCAGTAGTATACAGGGAAGTTTCCTTTATAGCAATCAGCCCCAGCATTTT. This encodes CASSIQGSFLYSNQPQHF.

There are a few counts of this clone. The chain employs TRBV28 and TRBJ2-1, with D hard to call. This CDR3 region has 12 residues. Germline V gene sequence: CDR1 MDHEN, CDR2 SYDVKM. With 1 base removed from V and 9 bases from J, the gap between germline ends came to 7 bases. The CDR3 DNA follows: TGTGCCAGCAGTTTATACAGCCCTGAGCAGTTCTTC. Translation gives CASSLYSPEQFF.

CDR3 in DNA: TGTGCCAGCGGGACAGTAAACACTGAAGCTTTCTTT. Its protein product is CASGTVNTEAFF. This rearrangement joins TRBV5-6 to TRBJ1-1, with 7 nucleotides matching TRBD1. The J segment lost 2 bases and the V segment lost 7 bases, leaving 2 bases of the junction unmatched. The CDR3 loop spans 12 amino acids. The germline gives CDR1 SGHDT, CDR2 YYEEEE.

This clone was detected only a few times. The rearrangement uses TRBV28 and TRBJ1-5; D is unclear. The CDR3 sequence is 16 residues long. V gave up 3 bases and J gave up 0 bases, with 12 bases separating them. Germline CDR1 reads MDHEN; CDR2 reads SYDVKM. The CDR3 nucleotides read TGTGCCAGCAGTTTCCCTATGGGAAATAGCAATCAGCCCCAGCATTTT. It specifies CASSFPMGNSNQPQHF.

The V and J genes are TRBV6-5 and TRBJ2-1; 8 bases map to TRBD2. CDR3 length: 14 amino acids. Germline V lookup: CDR1 MNHEY, CDR2 SVGAGI. The V and J ends lost 7 bases and 9 bases, in that order; junction bases with no gene match: 11. The CDR3 reads CASTPSGGAFEQFF. In DNA, the CDR3 is TGTGCCAGCACCCCTTCCGGGGGGGCCTTTGAGCAGTTCTTC.

This chain joins TRBV27 and TRBJ2-1, with D perhaps TRBD2 (6 bases). V was trimmed by 1 base and J by 5 bases, leaving 15 bases between them. The germline V gene encodes CDR1 MNHEY and CDR2 SMNVEV (reference sequence). The CDR3 sequence is 16 residues long. The chain's CDR3 is CASSLLGLGLNNEQFF. The CDR3 bases are TGTGCCAGCAGTTTATTGGGGCTGGGACTCAACAATGAGCAGTTCTTC.

The CDR3 coding sequence is TGTGCCAGCAGCTTAGTAGGGGGAGATGATGGCTACACCTTC. Its protein product is CASSLVGGDDGYTF. The chain links TRBV7-8 to TRBJ1-2; D might be TRBD1 (6 bases). The CDR3 length is 14 residues. Germline CDR1 reads SGHVS; CDR2 reads FQNEAQ. Trimming shortened V by 1 base and J by 6 bases, and 12 bases separated the two germline ends.

This chain joins TRBV4-1 and TRBJ2-7; TRBD1 matches 9 bases. Germline V gene sequence: CDR1 MGHRA, CDR2 YSYEKL. Trimming cost V 1 base and J 2 bases; bases outside gene matches: 3. This CDR3 is built from 15 residues. The DNA for the CDR3 is TGCGCCAGCAGCCAAGCCGGGACAGGGACCTACGAGCAGTACTTC. It specifies CASSQAGTGTYEQYF.

The chain couples TRBV29-1 to TRBJ1-4; D may be TRBD1 (5 bases). CDR1 is SQVTM, CDR2 ANQGSEA, per germline. V gave up 4 bases and J gave up 7 bases, with 13 bases separating them. CDR3 length: 13 residues. CDR3: CSVGAYRGEKLFF. For the CDR3, the DNA is TGCAGCGTTGGAGCTTATAGGGGTGAAAAACTGTTTTTT.